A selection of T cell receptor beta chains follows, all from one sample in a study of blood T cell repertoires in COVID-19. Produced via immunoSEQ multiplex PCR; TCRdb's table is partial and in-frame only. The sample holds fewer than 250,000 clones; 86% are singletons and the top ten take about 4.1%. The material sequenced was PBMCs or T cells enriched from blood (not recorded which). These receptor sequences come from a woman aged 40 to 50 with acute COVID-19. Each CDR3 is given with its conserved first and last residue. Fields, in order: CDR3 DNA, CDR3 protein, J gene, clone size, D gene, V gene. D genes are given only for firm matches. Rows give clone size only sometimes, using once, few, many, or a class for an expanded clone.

TGCGCCAGCAGCTTGGAGTCCGGGCAGAGAGGGTCACCCCTCCACTTT CASSLESGQRGSPLHF TRBJ1-6 few . TRBV5-1
TGCAGCGCCCGGGACAGTCGTAAAGAGACCCAGTACTTC CSARDSRKETQYF TRBJ2-5 once TRBD1 TRBV29-1
TGTGCCAGCAGCTTCACAGGGAACTATGGCTACACCTTC CASSFTGNYGYTF TRBJ1-2 . . TRBV12-3/TRBV12-4
TGTGCCAGCAGTCCAGGACTAGCGGGTGATTACGAGCAGTACTTC CASSPGLAGDYEQYF TRBJ2-7 . TRBD2 TRBV27
TGTGCCAGCAGCTTATTTCTCGGTTCACCCCTCCACTTT CASSLFLGSPLHF TRBJ1-6 few . TRBV7-3
TGCAGCGTGGGTGGCTTTGACTCCTATGGCTACACCTTC CSVGGFDSYGYTF TRBJ1-2 . . TRBV29-1
TGCGCCAGCAGCCAAGCCCCATTATCCGACTCTTGGAGGGCCAAAAACATTCAGTACTTC CASSQAPLSDSWRAKNIQYF TRBJ2-4 . . TRBV4-1
TGCGCCAGCAGCCAAGCGGGACCGACAGATACGCAGTATTTT CASSQAGPTDTQYF TRBJ2-3 once TRBD2 TRBV5-1
TGTGCCAGCAGCCATGAACAGGGATCCGGAAACACCATATATTTT CASSHEQGSGNTIYF TRBJ1-3 . . TRBV4-2
TGTGCCAGCAGGGCAGGGCTTTTGAACACTGAAGCTTTCTTT CASRAGLLNTEAFF TRBJ1-1 . . TRBV27
TGTGCCAGCAGCTACGGACAGGGCAGGGGGGGACAGTACTTC CASSYGQGRGGQYF TRBJ2-7 . . TRBV25-1
TGTGCCAGCAGCCCACAATCTAGCGGGGGTACCGGGGAGCTGTTTTTT CASSPQSSGGTGELFF TRBJ2-2 . TRBD2 TRBV7-7
TGTGCCAGCAGCTTAACTGGGCGGGGACCTCTTCACGAGCAGTACTTC CASSLTGRGPLHEQYF TRBJ2-7 once . TRBV7-3
TGTGCCAGCAGCTACGGGGGTTCTCTAGCCAAAAACATTCAGTACTTC CASSYGGSLAKNIQYF TRBJ2-4 . . TRBV11-2
TGTGCCAGCAGCGTAGACTATCACTTCGCCGGGGAGCTGTTTTTT CASSVDYHFAGELFF TRBJ2-2 few . TRBV9
TGTGCCACCTCATGGAGGGGGGGGTCTAATGAAAAACTGTTTTTT CATSWRGGSNEKLFF TRBJ1-4 . . TRBV19
TGTGCCAGCAGTTTTGGGGGGGAAAAACTGTTTTTT CASSFGGEKLFF TRBJ1-4 . . TRBV12-3/TRBV12-4
TGTGCCAGCAGTCGGAGTGATACGCAGTATTTT CASSRSDTQYF TRBJ2-3 . . TRBV27
TGTGCCAGCAGCCAAGAGCGGGGGACGAATCAGCCCCAGCATTTT CASSQERGTNQPQHF TRBJ1-5 once . TRBV3-1/TRBV3-2
TGTGCCAGCAGTTTACAGGGGCAAGGTCAGCCCCAGCATTTT CASSLQGQGQPQHF TRBJ1-5 . TRBD1 TRBV7-2
TGTGCCACCAGTGATTCCCACGGGACTAGCGGGAAATATGAGCAGTTCTTC CATSDSHGTSGKYEQFF TRBJ2-1 . TRBD2 TRBV24-1
TGTGCCAGTAGTGGGGACAACCGCTACGAGCAGTACTTC CASSGDNRYEQYF TRBJ2-7 . . TRBV19